This TCR beta chain was captured in a study of beta chain features in type 1 diabetes. The overall study: About 110,000,000 sorted cells were examined across all samples.

As every portion of the isolated RNA was reverse transcribed, the sequencing read expressed TCRB transcripts. TCRdb's copy holds only in-frame clones and misses some; the assay was immunoSEQ multiplex PCR. This table has 970,000 or so clones, around a sixth appearing once. A CD45RO/CCR7/CD25/CD127/CD95/CD27 panel sorted naive, central memory, regulatory and stem cell-like memory CD4+ cells. V lost 5 bases to trimming and J lost 2 bases; unmatched junction nucleotides: 4. This CDR3 region has 14 residues. Germline V gene sequence: CDR1 MNHEY, CDR2 SVGAGI. Study findings and constraints: When VDJ junctions were examined, type 1 diabetes patients showed fewer insertions and more deletions. Unsettled here was the matter of whether HLA type influences TCRB rearrangement.

As regards this clone: Antigen: not known. Additional DNA sequences in this sample encode the identical CDR3.

The sample was naive CD4+ T cells from blood. The rearrangement links TRBV6-5 to TRBJ2-7, with 9 bases matching TRBD1. The TCR originated in a woman under 30 in good health. The CDR3: CASSRGQGTYEQYF. Written as DNA, the CDR3 is TGTGCCAGCAGTCGAGGACAGGGGACCTACGAGCAGTACTTC.